This is a list of T cell receptor beta chains from one sample in a study of OX40 agonist ivuxolimab in advanced cancers. Sequencing used immunoSEQ multiplex PCR; TCRdb keeps in-frame clones, though not all of them. The table shows 59,000 or so clones, with 82% occurring only once. Material: CD4+ or CD8+ T cells sorted from blood, obtained in a trial of the OX40 agonist ivuxolimab. The receptors derive from an adult with an advanced solid tumor such as melanoma, head and neck, liver or kidney cancer. The conserved cysteine and the conserved F or W are not part of the CDR3 here.

v_call cdr3_aa
TRBV5-1 ASSLISSGANVLT
TRBV30 AWAPGSGLEKLF
TRBV5-1 ASSLLQGDTDTQY
TRBV5-4 ASSRGGGGIYEQY
TRBV7-6 ASSLRGRTGSTSPNSPLH
TRBV9 ASSRTGELF
TRBV18 ASSPVGPNTEAF
TRBV14 ASSPPGQYNSPLH
TRBV11-3 ASSPRSGSFTDTQY
TRBV4-2 ASSQGTESYNEQF
TRBV7-6 ASSLSETQY
TRBV5-1 ASMGQPHFTDTQY
TRBV4-3 ASSQDLGQDTGELF
TRBV14 ASSQVKGLQETQY
TRBV9 ASSFRQGVDYT
TRBV5-1 ASRMASGRSSYNEQF
TRBV19 ASRQQGAGEAF
TRBV6-5 ASTRHSSADTQY
TRBV19 ASSILQGFMGNEKLF
TRBV11-1 ASSLFWNTEAF
TRBV2 ASSERGASTDTQY
TRBV2 ASSPFSTGKQPQH
TRBV6-5 ASRSFLGTEAF
TRBV27 ASSRKPDGLYEQY
TRBV5-1 ASSLEDRKSDEQF
TRBV28 ASTSPGQGAYEQY
TRBV6-1 ASSTTGRGSEAF
TRBV6-5 ASSYNGFSSNQPQH
TRBV4-3 ASSQLQGADYGYT
TRBV14 ASSQRAIPGLEDDTQY
TRBV6-5 ASSTTGRNTEAF
TRBV10-3 ASSLDSYEQY
TRBV5-1 ASSLGTSGRFSYEQY
TRBV10-3 AIKGQGGYEQY
TRBV5-1 ASSIWTATNTEAF
TRBV19 ASSMGLATYNEQF
TRBV7-2 ASSPGGLAGREQY
TRBV19 ASSIGLSTEAF
TRBV19 ASNLQGANQPQH
TRBV10-1 ASNSGGARNEQF
TRBV21-1 ASSKVGRGGNEQF
TRBV6-5 ASSSRQSPNTEAF
TRBV11-2 ASTQSQLAGGTQETQY
TRBV19 ASSIKQEHSPLH